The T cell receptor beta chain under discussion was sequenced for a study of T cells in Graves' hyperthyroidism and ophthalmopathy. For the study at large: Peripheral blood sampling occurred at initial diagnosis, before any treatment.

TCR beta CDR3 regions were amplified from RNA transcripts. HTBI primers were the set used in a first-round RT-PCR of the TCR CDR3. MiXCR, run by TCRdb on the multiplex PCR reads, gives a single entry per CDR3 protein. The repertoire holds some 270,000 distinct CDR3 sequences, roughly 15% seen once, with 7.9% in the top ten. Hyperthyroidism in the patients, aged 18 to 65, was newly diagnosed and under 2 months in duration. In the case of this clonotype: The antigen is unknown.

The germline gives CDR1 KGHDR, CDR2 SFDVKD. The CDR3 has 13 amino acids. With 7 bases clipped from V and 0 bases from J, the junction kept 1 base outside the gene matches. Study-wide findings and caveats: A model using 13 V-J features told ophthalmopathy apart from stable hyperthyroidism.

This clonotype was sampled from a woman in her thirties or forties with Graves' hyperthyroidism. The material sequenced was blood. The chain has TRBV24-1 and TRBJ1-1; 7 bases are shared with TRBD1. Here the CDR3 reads CATRGQMNTEAFF. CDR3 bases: TGTGCCACCAGGGGACAGATGAACACTGAAGCTTTCTTT.